This T cell receptor beta chain is from a study of blood T cells in healthy people across ages. Notes on the study in general: With age, beta diversity per million T cells declined roughly linearly, significantly by roughly 40. Those diversity estimates obtained from one million T cells were thought to be underestimates.

J lost 6 bases, V lost 2 bases, and 8 bases had no gene match. This CDR3 region has 15 residues. Germline lookup yields CDR1 SGHRS and CDR2 YFSETQ. Alongside a J-beta primer mix, a sample-barcoded 5' primer served in a second PCR lasting 7 to 11 cycles. TCRdb processed the 5' RACE reads anew with MiXCR; each CDR3 protein has one entry. This table has approximately 770,000 distinct CDR3 sequences, about 62% appearing once. About this clonotype itself: Its antigen is undetermined.

The sample taken for sequencing was blood. This receptor was identified in a man aged 30-40 years in good health. The V and J genes are TRBV5-1 and TRBJ2-1; 7 nucleotides line up with TRBD1. The CDR3 nucleotides are TGCGCCAGCAGCTTAGGCGAGACAGGGCGCAATGAGCAGTTCTTC. Its translation: CASSLGETGRNEQFF.